The entry below gives a single T cell receptor beta chain sequence along with its context. The target antigen is unknown. CDR3 size: 17 residues. The V segment lost 0 bases and the J segment 2 bases; nucleotides outside the gene matches: 7. The germline CDR1 and CDR2 sequences are MGHRA and YSYEKL. This specimen comes from a study of beta chain features in type 1 diabetes. Study-level points and caveats: In every one of the four CD4+ subsets, TCRB CDR3s were moderately but significantly shorter in Type 1 diabetes patients. Comparison showed that naive, central memory and Treg TCRB repertoires appeared more similar among patients than among healthy donors. Type 1 diabetes patients had fewer VDJ junction insertions and more deletions.

All of the isolated RNA was reverse transcribed, so expressed TCRB transcripts were sequenced. TCRdb's table, derived via immunoSEQ multiplex PCR, lists solely in-frame clones and lacks some. Found here are a few hundred thousand clones, roughly a quarter of them singletons; the top ten hold more than 0.009%. CD4+ naive, central memory, regulatory and stem cell-like memory cells were sorted via CD45RO/CCR7/CD25/CD127/CD95/CD27. This clonotype originated in a woman in her thirties with type 1 diabetes. The specimen sequenced was naive CD4+ T cells from blood. V and J are TRBV4-1 and TRBJ1-3, with 7 bases identical to TRBD1. CDR3 in amino acids: CASSQEGVRGAGNTIYF. DNA of the CDR3: TGCGCCAGCAGCCAAGAAGGAGTCAGGGGGGCTGGAAACACCATATATTTT.